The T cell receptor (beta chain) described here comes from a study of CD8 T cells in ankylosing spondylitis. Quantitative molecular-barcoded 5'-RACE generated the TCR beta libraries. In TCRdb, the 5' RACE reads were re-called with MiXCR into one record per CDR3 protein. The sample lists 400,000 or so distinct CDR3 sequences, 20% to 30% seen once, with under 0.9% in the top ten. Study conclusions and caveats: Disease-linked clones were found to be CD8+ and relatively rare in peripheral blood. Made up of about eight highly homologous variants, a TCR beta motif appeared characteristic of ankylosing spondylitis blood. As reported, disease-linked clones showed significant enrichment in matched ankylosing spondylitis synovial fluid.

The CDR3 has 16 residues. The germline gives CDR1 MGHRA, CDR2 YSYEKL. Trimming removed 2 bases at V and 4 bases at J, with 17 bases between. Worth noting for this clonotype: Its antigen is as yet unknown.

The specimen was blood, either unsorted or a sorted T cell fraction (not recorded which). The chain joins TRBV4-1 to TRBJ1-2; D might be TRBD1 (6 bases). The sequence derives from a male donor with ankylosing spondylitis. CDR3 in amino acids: CASSQHLRTEFYGYTF. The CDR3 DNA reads TGCGCCAGCAGCCAACACCTTCGGACAGAATTCTATGGCTACACCTTC.